This record covers a single T cell receptor beta chain. Authors' data handling: Estimation of nucleated cell counts relied on the amplification of reference gene primers. TCRdb keeps only in-frame clones here, not all; method: immunoSEQ multiplex PCR. That table supplies the V and J calls and clone size; D and trimming were determined from the DNA. The sample holds 250,000 to 300,000 clones, 80% to 90% seen once. The record originates from a study of blood T cell repertoires in COVID-19. Study-level background: Samples of COVID-19 (acute and convalescent) were obtained from the United States, Italy and Spain. PBMCs, B-cell-depleted T cells, or T cells provided the cDNA or gDNA that made up the material.

Seattle's cohort entered during active infection and was followed longitudinally. CDR3 length: 20 amino acids. V was shortened by 4 bases and J by 2 bases, with 28 bases between the two germline ends. Germline V gene lookup returns CDR1 SGHVS and CDR2 FNYEAQ. This sequence was found in a woman aged 25 to 45 with COVID-19, enrolled during active disease. The chain joins TRBV7-6 to TRBJ2-3, with a tentative D call TRBD1 (6 bases). Sequenced input: peripheral blood. CDR3 protein: CASSYLTGTPIDPFTDTQYF. The DNA for the CDR3 is TGTGCCAGCAGCTATTTAACCGGGACACCTATAGATCCTTTCACAGATACGCAGTATTTT.